This T cell receptor (beta chain) comes out of a study of blood T cell repertoires in COVID-19. Overall study: The United States, Italy and Spain were the sources of the acute and convalescent COVID-19 samples.

The method was immunoSEQ multiplex PCR; TCRdb's version includes in-frame clones alone and lacks a portion of them. The sample comprises roughly 330,000 clones, around 80% of which are singletons, and around 1.2% rests with the top ten. Input material: peripheral blood. The sequence was collected from a woman aged 50 to 65 with acute or convalescent COVID-19.

CDR3 nucleotide sequence: TGTGCCAGCAGTCGTACGTGGGGGCAATCCTACGAGCAGTACTTC. It is translated as CASSRTWGQSYEQYF. The chain carries TRBV27 and TRBJ2-7; TRBD1 is a possible D gene (6 bases). This CDR3 region has 15 residues. V dropped 5 bases and J dropped 1 base, with 15 bases sitting between them. CDR1 and CDR2 (germline): MNHEY, SMNVEV (reference sequence).